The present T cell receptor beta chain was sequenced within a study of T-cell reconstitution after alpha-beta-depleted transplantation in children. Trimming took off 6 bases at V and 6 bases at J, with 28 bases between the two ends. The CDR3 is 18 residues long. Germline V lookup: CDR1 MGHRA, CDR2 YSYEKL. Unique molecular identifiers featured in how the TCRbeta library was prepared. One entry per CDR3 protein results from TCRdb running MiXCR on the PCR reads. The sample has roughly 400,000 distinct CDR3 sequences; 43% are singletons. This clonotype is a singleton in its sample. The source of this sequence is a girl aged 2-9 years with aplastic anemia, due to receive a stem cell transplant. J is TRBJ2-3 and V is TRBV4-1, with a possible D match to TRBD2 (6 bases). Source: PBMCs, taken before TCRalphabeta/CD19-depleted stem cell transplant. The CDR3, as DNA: TGCGCCAGCAGGCCAGCCCCGACTAGTCGAGGGCTTCTTGATACGCAGTATTTT. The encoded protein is CASRPAPTSRGLLDTQYF.